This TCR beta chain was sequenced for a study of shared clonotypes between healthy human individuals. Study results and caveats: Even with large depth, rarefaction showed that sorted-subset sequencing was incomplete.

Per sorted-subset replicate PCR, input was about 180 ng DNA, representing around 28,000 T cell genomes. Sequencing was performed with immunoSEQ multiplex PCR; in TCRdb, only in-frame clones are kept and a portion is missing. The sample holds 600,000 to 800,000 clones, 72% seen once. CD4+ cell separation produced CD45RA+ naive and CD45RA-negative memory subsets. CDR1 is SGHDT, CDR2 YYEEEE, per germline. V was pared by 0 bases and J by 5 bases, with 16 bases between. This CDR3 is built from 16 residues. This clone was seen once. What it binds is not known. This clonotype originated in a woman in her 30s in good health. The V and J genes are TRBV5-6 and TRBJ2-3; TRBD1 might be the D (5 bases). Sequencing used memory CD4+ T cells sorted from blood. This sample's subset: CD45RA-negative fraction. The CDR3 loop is CASSLASGWVQDTQYF. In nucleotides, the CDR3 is TGTGCCAGCAGCTTGGCTTCAGGGTGGGTCCAAGATACGCAGTATTTT.